The clone carrying this T cell receptor (beta chain) was counted a few times. Its specificity is unknown. The sample comes from a study of CD8 T cells in ankylosing spondylitis. Study findings and constraints: CD8+ by phenotype, disease-linked clones were relatively rare in peripheral blood.

TCRdb re-analysed the 5' RACE reads in MiXCR, keeping a single row per CDR3 protein. The sample has 290,000 or so distinct CDR3 sequences; more than 20% are singletons. The CDR3 totals 13 residues. Trimming took 4 bases from V and 4 from J, leaving 9 bases between them. Sequencing was done on a sample of blood, either unsorted or a sorted T cell fraction (not recorded which). The TCR was taken from a female donor with ankylosing spondylitis or in good health (not recorded which). The rearrangement links TRBV12-3 or TRBV12-4 to TRBJ2-3; a weak D match, TRBD2 (5 bases). This CDR3 reads CASSSRGADTQYF. The CDR3 DNA reads TGTGCCAGCAGTTCTCGGGGAGCAGATACGCAGTATTTT.